This entry concerns a single T cell receptor (beta chain). The record originates from a study of T cell responses to AZD1222 COVID-19 vaccine. Measured with immunoSEQ multiplex PCR; TCRdb has only the in-frame clones, and not every one. Here the sample spans under 130,000 clones, just under 95% being singletons. The starting material was peripheral blood, obtained on day 0 of AZD1222 vaccination. The sequence was collected from an adult in good health.

The CDR3 nucleotides are TGTGCCAGCACTGGCGGACAAACCTACGAGCAGTACTTC. Translation gives CASTGGQTYEQYF. The chain employs TRBV2 and TRBJ2-7; D may be TRBD1 (5 bases). Trimming stripped 7 bases from V and 2 bases from J, with 12 bases between. Germline loops: CDR1 SNHLY, CDR2 FYNNEI. CDR3 length: 13 residues.